The clone carrying this T cell receptor beta chain was recorded once. These data come from a study of CD8 T cells in Susac syndrome. About the research overall: Patients with Susac syndrome were therapy-naive, on corticosteroids, or on intravenous immunoglobulin alone at blood draw.

Random hexamers served to reverse transcribe roughly 0.5 to 1 ug RNA. TCRdb independently ran MiXCR on the immunoSEQ multiplex PCR reads; one entry per CDR3 protein. The sample consists of under 85,000 distinct CDR3 sequences, 94% of them appearing once. TEMRA cells were enriched by FACS, and CD4+ and CD8+ T cells were negatively isolated. The sequencing input was CD8+ T cells from PBMCs. The TCR comes from a human donor with Susac syndrome.

CDR3 sequence (DNA): TGTGCCTGGGCTCACACCGGGGAGCTGTTTTTT. Protein sequence: CAWAHTGELFF. The V call is TRBV30, the J call TRBJ2-2, with no clear D. Trimming removed 5 bases at V and 3 bases at J, with 4 bases between. The CDR3 length is 11 residues. The germline gives CDR1 GTSNPN, CDR2 SVGIG (reference sequence).